The present entry profiles one TCR beta chain with its context. As yet, its antigen is unknown. Researchers amplified the TCR beta CDR3 regions from RNA transcripts. The TCR CDR3 was amplified in a first-round RT-PCR using the HTBI primer set. Via MiXCR, TCRdb re-called the multiplex PCR reads, giving one row per CDR3 protein. The sample has 400,000 or so distinct CDR3 sequences, roughly 15% seen once. Looked up from germline, CDR1 is SGDLS and CDR2 is YYNGEE. After removal of 4 bases from V and 0 bases from J, the junction contained 4 bases not matched to a gene. There are 14 residues in the CDR3. These data come from a study of T cells in Graves' hyperthyroidism and ophthalmopathy. The study's findings and limits: Researchers found most expanded thyroid clonotypes above 0.001 in blood as well.

The clonotype comes from a woman aged 60-75 years with Graves' ophthalmopathy. The sample consisted of blood. V and J are TRBV9 and TRBJ2-7, with 7 bases matching TRBD1. This chain's CDR3 is CASSWTGNSYEQYF. The DNA for the CDR3 is TGTGCCAGCAGCTGGACAGGAAACTCCTACGAGCAGTACTTC. The full variable domain, rest sourced from reference TRBV9 and TRBJ2-7, is DSGVTQTPKHLITATGQRVTLRCSPRSGDLSVYWYQQSLDQGLQFLIQYYNGEERAKGNILERFSAQQFPDLHSELNLSSLELGDSALYFCASSWTGNSYEQYFGPGTRLTVT.